The rows below give T cell receptor beta chains drawn from one sample of a study of control samples from healthy donors and cancer patients. Sequencing used immunoSEQ multiplex PCR; TCRdb keeps in-frame clones, though not all of them. The data contain under 200,000 clones, about 93% of them singletons. The sequencing sample was made of blood. The source of these receptors is a woman in her fifties or sixties in good health. CDR3s include the opening cysteine and the closing phenylalanine or tryptophan. The order of the fields is D gene, clone size, J gene, V gene, CDR3 protein, CDR3 DNA. A D gene is named only where the DNA matches it firmly. Size is omitted from some rows. Given values are once, few, many or a class for expanded clones.

>TRBD1|.|TRBJ2-1|TRBV7-2
CASNWDRENEQFF
TGTGCCAGCAATTGGGACAGGGAGAATGAGCAGTTCTTC
>TRBD1|.|TRBJ1-2|TRBV12-3/TRBV12-4
CASSFQGVYGYTF
TGTGCCAGCAGTTTTCAGGGGGTCTATGGCTACACCTTC
>.|.|TRBJ2-2|TRBV7-8
CASWSQGITGELFF
TGTGCCAGCTGGTCACAGGGAATCACCGGGGAGCTGTTTTTT
>.|.|TRBJ1-2|TRBV7-9
CASSIQINYGYTF
TGTGCCAGCAGTATTCAGATAAACTATGGCTACACCTTC
>.|.|TRBJ1-5|TRBV21-1
CAIQRPGQPLPQHF
TGTGCCATCCAAAGACCGGGACAGCCTCTTCCCCAGCATTTT
>TRBD1|.|TRBJ2-5|TRBV28
CASSVRTGQETQYF
TGTGCCAGCAGTGTAAGGACAGGGCAAGAGACCCAGTACTTC
>TRBD1|.|TRBJ1-3|TRBV11-3
CASSWDRPSGNTIYF
TGTGCCAGCAGCTGGGACAGGCCCTCTGGAAACACCATATATTTT
>.|once|TRBJ2-5|TRBV6-4
CASAPPKETQYF
TGTGCCAGCGCACCCCCCAAAGAGACCCAGTACTTC
>.|.|TRBJ2-3|TRBV11-2
CASVRGASTDTQYF
TGTGCCAGCGTTCGGGGGGCCAGCACAGATACGCAGTATTTT
>TRBD1|.|TRBJ1-4|TRBV10-3
CAISEGNRGGEKLFF
TGTGCCATCAGTGAAGGGAACAGGGGTGGCGAAAAACTGTTTTTT
>.|.|TRBJ2-2|TRBV30
CAWSVRTDEHRGAVF
TGTGCCTGGAGTGTGAGGACAGACGAACACCGGGGAGCTGTTTTT
>.|.|TRBJ1-5|TRBV19
CASSMEGPQGLNQPQHF
TGTGCCAGTAGTATGGAAGGCCCCCAGGGGCTTAATCAGCCCCAGCATTTT
>.|.|TRBJ1-4|TRBV7-9
CASILRGAGSTNEKLFF
TGTGCCAGCATATTACGGGGGGCCGGATCAACTAATGAAAAACTGTTTTTT
>.|few|TRBJ1-5|TRBV18
CASSLANNQPQHF
TGTGCCAGCTCACTGGCAAATAATCAGCCCCAGCATTTT
>.|.|TRBJ1-5|TRBV30
CAWSVRCGGGWPQHF
TGTGCCTGGAGTGTACGATGTGGTGGGGGATGGCCCCAGCATTTT
>.|.|TRBJ1-6|TRBV18
CASSPNIGDSPLHF
TGTGCCAGCTCACCCAATATAGGGGATTCACCCCTCCACTTT
>.|.|TRBJ1-1|TRBV6-2/TRBV6-3
CASSYHLRGRLNTEAFF
TGTGCCAGCAGTTACCACCTCAGAGGACGTCTGAACACTGAAGCTTTCTTT
>.|.|TRBJ1-6|TRBV5-1
CASSFKNMEASPLHF
TGCGCCAGCAGCTTCAAAAACATGGAGGCTTCACCCCTCCACTTT
>TRBD1|.|TRBJ2-3|TRBV19
CASKDRGLGADTQYF
TGTGCCAGTAAAGACAGGGGGCTGGGGGCAGATACGCAGTATTTT
>.|.|TRBJ2-2|TRBV10-1
CASGSHRTLSTGELFF
TGCGCCAGCGGATCTCACCGGACCCTTTCCACCGGGGAGCTGTTTTTT
>.|.|TRBJ1-2|TRBV4-1
CASSPLTQGWGYTF
TGCGCCAGCAGCCCGTTAACACAGGGTTGGGGCTACACCTTC
>.|.|TRBJ1-1|TRBV25-1
CASSARQENTEAFF
TGTGCCAGCAGTGCCAGACAGGAGAACACTGAAGCTTTCTTT
>.|.|TRBJ2-5|TRBV7-2
CASSFGADQYF
TGTGCCAGCAGCTTTGGTGCGGACCAGTACTTC
>.|.|TRBJ1-1|TRBV6-9
CASSYRGQLNTEAFF
TGTGCCAGCAGTTACCGCGGACAGCTGAACACTGAAGCTTTCTTT
>.|.|TRBJ1-2|TRBV28
CASRRDSTGYGYTF
TGTGCCAGCAGGAGAGACAGTACCGGCTATGGCTACACCTTC
>.|.|TRBJ1-5|TRBV19
CASSIEGGGQPQHF
TGTGCCAGTAGTATAGAAGGTGGGGGTCAGCCCCAGCATTTT
>TRBD1|.|TRBJ1-1|TRBV2
CASSDGQGGTEAFF
TGTGCCAGCAGTGATGGACAGGGGGGTACTGAAGCTTTCTTT